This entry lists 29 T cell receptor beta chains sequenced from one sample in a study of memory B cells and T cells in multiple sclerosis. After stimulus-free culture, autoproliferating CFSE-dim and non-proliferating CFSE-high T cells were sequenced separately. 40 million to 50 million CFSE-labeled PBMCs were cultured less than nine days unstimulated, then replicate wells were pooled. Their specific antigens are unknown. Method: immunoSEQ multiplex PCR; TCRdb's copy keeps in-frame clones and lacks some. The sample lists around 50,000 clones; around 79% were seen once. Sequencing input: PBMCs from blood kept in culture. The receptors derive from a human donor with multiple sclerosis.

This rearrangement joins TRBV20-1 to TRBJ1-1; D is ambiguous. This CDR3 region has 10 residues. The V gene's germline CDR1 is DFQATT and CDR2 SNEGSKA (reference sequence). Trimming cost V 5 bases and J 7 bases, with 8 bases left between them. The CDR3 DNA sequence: TGCAGTGCTGTAGGCCGTGAAGCTTTCTTT. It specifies CSAVGREAFF.

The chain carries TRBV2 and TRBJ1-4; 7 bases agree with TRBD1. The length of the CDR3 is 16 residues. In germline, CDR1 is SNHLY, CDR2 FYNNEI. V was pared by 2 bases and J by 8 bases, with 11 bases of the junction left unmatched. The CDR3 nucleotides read TGTGCCAGCAGTGAAAGGGGGCCGATAACTGGAGAAAAACTGTTTTTT. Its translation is CASSERGPITGEKLFF.

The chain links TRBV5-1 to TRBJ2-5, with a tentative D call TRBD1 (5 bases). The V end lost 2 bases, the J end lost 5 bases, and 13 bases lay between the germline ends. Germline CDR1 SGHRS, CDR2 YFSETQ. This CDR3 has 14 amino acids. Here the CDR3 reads CASSFGRDGETQYF. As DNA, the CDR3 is TGCGCCAGCAGCTTTGGCAGGGATGGGGAGACCCAGTACTTC.

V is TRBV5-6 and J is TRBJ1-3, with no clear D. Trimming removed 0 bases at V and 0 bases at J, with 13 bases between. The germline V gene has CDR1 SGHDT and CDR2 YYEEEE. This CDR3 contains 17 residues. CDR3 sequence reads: CASSLGPTASSGNTIYF. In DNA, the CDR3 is TGTGCCAGCAGCTTGGGTCCAACAGCCAGCTCTGGAAACACCATATATTTT.

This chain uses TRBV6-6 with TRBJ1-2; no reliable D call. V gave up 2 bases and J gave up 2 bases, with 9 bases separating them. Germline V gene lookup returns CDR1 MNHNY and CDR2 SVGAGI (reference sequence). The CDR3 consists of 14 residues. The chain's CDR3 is CASSYIITNYGYTF. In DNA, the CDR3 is TGTGCCAGCAGTTACATAATTACCAACTATGGCTACACCTTC.

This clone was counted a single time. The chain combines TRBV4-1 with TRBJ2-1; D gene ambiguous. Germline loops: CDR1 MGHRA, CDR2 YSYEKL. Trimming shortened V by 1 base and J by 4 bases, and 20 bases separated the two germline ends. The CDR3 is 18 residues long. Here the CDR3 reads CASSQVDMGITAYNEQFF. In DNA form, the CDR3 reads TGCGCCAGCAGCCAAGTAGATATGGGGATAACAGCATACAATGAGCAGTTCTTC.

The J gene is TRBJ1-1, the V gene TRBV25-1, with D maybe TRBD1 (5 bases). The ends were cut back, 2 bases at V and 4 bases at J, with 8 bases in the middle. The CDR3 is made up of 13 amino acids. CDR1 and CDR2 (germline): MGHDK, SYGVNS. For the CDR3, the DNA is TGTGCCAGCAGTGAAGTAGGGGTCACTGAAGCTTTCTTT. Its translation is CASSEVGVTEAFF.

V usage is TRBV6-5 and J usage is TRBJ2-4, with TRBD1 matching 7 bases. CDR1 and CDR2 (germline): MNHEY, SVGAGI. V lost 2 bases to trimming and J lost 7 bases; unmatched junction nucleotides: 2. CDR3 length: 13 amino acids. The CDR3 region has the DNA TGTGCCAGCAGTTACGAGGGGGCGAACATTCAGTACTTC. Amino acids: CASSYEGANIQYF.

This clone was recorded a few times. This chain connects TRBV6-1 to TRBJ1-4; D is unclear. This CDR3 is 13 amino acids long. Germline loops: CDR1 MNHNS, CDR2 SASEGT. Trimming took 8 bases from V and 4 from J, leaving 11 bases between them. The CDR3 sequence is CASLRVFNEKLFF. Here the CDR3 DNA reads TGTGCCAGCCTAAGGGTTTTTAATGAAAAACTGTTTTTT.

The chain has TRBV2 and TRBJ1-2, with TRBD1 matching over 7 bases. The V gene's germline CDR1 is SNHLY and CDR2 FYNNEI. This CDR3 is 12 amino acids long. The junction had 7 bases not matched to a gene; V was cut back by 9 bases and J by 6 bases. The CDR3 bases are TGTGCCAGACTCGAGGGGGCTAATGGCTACACCTTC. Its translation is CARLEGANGYTF.

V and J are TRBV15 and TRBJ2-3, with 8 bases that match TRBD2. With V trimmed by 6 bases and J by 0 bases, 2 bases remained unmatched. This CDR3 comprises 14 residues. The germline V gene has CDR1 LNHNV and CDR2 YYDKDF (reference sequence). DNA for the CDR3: TGTGCCACCAGTCAGCGGGGGAGCACAGATACGCAGTATTTT. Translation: CATSQRGSTDTQYF.

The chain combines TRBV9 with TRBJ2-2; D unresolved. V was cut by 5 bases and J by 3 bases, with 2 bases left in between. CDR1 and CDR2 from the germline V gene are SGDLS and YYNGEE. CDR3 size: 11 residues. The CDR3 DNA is TGTGCCAGCAGTGACACCGGGGAGCTGTTTTTT. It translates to CASSDTGELFF.

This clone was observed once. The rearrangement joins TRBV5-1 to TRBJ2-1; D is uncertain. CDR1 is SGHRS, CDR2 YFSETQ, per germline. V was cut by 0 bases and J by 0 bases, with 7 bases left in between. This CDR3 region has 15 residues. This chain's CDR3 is CASSLGVSSYNEQFF. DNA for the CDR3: TGCGCCAGCAGCTTGGGGGTGAGCTCCTACAATGAGCAGTTCTTC.

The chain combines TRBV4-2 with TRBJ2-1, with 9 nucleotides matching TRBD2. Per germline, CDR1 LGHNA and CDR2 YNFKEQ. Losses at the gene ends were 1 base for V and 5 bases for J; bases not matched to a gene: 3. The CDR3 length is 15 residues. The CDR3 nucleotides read TGTGCCAGCAGCCAAGTACTAGCGGGTCACAATGAGCAGTTCTTC. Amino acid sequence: CASSQVLAGHNEQFF.

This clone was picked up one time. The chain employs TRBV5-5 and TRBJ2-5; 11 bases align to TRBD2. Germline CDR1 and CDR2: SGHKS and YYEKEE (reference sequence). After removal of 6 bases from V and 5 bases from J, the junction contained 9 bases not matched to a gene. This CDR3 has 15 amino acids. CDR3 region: CASKISGGAWETQYF. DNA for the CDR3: TGTGCCAGCAAAATTAGCGGGGGGGCTTGGGAGACCCAGTACTTC.

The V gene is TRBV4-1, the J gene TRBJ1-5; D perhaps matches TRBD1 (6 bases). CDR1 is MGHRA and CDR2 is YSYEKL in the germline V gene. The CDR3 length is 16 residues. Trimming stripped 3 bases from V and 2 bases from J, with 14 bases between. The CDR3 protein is CASSQGIQGRNQPQHF. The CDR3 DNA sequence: TGCGCCAGCAGCCAGGGCATACAGGGTCGCAATCAGCCCCAGCATTTT.

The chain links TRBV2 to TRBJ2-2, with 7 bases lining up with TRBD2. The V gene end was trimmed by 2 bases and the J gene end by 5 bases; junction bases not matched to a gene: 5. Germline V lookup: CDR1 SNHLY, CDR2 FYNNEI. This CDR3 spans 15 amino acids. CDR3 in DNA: TGTGCCAGCAGTGAACGGGCTAGCGGTACCGGGGAGCTGTTTTTT. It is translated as CASSERASGTGELFF.

The CDR3 spells CASSPSTRGDTEAFF. DNA of the CDR3: TGTGCCAGCTCCCCGAGTACAAGGGGGGACACTGAAGCTTTCTTT. The V call is TRBV18, the J call TRBJ1-1; a weak D match, TRBD1 (6 bases). This CDR3 contains 15 residues. Looked up from germline, CDR1 is KGHSH and CDR2 is LQKENI. The germline V and J ends were trimmed by 6 bases and 3 bases, with 17 bases remaining between them.

DNA for the CDR3: TGTGCCAGCAGCCCGAGGACGGACTCCTACGAGCAGTACTTC. Protein product: CASSPRTDSYEQYF. The chain is built from TRBV11-2 and TRBJ2-7; no reliable D call. The CDR3 loop spans 14 amino acids. Trimming took off 5 bases at V and 0 bases at J, with 11 bases between the two ends. Per the germline V gene, CDR1 is SGHAT and CDR2 is FQNNGV.

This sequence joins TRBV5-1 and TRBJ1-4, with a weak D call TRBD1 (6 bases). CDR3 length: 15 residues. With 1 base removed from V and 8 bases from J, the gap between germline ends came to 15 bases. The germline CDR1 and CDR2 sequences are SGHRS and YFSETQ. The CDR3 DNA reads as TGCGCCAGCAGCTTGCTTGGGGACATCAAGGAAAAACTGTTTTTT. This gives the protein CASSLLGDIKEKLFF.

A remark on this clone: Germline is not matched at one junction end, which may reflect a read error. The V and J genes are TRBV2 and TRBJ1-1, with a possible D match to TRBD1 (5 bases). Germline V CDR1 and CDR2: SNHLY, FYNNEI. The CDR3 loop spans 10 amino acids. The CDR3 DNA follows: TGTGCCTGCAGGGATCTGCGGGCTTTCTTT. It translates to CACRDLRAFF.

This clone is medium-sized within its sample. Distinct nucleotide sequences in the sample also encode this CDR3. The CDR3 sequence is CASSLMGSSTDTQYF. CDR3 in DNA: TGTGCCAGCAGCTTAATGGGGTCTAGCACAGATACGCAGTATTTT. The J gene is TRBJ2-3, the V gene TRBV7-2; D not certain. Trimming shortened V by 2 bases and J by 0 bases, and 9 bases separated the two germline ends. The CDR3 has 15 residues. CDR1 is SGHTA and CDR2 is FQGNSA in the germline V gene. Full variable domain (rest looked up from reference TRBV7-2 and TRBJ2-3): GAGVSQSPSNKVTEKGKDVELRCDPISGHTALYWYRQSLGQGLEFLIYFQGNSAPDKSGLPSDRFSAERTGGSVSTLTIQRTQQEDSAVYLCASSLMGSSTDTQYFGPGTRLTVL.

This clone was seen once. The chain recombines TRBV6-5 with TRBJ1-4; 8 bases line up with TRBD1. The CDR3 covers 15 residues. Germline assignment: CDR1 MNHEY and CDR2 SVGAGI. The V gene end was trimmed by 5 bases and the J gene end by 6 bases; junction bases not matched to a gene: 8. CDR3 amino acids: CASSPRTGKDEKLFF. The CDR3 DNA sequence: TGTGCCAGCAGTCCCAGGACAGGGAAGGATGAAAAACTGTTTTTT.

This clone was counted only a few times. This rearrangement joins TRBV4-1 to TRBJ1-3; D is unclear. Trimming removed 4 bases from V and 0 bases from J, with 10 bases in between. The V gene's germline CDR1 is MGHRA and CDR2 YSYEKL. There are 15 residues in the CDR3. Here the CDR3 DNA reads TGCGCCAGCAGCCTTCAACGGTACTCTGGAAACACCATATATTTT. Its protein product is CASSLQRYSGNTIYF.

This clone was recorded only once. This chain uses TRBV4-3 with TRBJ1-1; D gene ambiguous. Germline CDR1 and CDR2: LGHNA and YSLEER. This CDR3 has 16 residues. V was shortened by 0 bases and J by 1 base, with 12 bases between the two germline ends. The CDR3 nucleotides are TGCGCCAGCAGCCAAGATGACCGGCCGCCGAACACTGAAGCTTTCTTT. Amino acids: CASSQDDRPPNTEAFF.

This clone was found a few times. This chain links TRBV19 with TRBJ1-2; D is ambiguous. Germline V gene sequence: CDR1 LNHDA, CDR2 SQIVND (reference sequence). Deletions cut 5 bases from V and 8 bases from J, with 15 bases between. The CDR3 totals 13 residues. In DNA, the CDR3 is TGTGCCAGTAGTGATCCGGGGAGTAAGGGCTACACCTTC. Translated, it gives CASSDPGSKGYTF.

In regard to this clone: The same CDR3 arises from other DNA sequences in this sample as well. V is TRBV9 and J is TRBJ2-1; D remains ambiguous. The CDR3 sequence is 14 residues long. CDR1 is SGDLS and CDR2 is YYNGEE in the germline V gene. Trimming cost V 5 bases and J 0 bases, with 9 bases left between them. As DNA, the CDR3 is TGTGCCAGCAGGCCATTAAGCTCCTACAATGAGCAGTTCTTC. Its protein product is CASRPLSSYNEQFF.

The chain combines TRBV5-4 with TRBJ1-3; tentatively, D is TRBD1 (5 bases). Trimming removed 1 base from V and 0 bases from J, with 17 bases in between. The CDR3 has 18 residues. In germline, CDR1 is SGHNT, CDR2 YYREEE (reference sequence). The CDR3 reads CASSLRNIGGTSGNTIYF. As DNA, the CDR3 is TGTGCCAGCAGCTTGAGAAATATCGGGGGGACCTCTGGAAACACCATATATTTT.

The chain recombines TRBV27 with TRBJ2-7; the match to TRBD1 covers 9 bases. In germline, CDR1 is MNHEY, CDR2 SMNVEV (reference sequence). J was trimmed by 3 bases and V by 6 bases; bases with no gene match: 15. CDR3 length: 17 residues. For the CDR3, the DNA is TGTGCCAGCAGACAGGGGGCGGGGACCTCGGGAATCTACGAGCAGTACTTC. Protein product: CASRQGAGTSGIYEQYF.